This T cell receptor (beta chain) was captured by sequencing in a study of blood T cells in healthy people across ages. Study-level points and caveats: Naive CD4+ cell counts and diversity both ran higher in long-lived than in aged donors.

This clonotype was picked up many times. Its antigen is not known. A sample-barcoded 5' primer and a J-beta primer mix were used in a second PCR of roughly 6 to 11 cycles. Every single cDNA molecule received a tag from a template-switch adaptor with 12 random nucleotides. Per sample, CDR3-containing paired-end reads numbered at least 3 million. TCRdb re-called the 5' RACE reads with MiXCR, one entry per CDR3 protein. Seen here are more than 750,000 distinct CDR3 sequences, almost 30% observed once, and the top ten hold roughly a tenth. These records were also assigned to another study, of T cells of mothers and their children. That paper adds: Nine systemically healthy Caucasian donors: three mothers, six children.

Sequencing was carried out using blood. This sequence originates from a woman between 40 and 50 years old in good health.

The CDR3 DNA reads as TGTGCCAGCAGTTTTTCTAGCGCGAGCACAGATACGCAGTATTTT. This sequence encodes CASSFSSASTDTQYF. This rearrangement joins TRBV12-3 or TRBV12-4 to TRBJ2-3; D possibly corresponds to TRBD2 (6 bases). CDR3 length equals 15 residues. V was cut by 3 bases and J by 0 bases, with 10 bases left in between.